Each of the 24 T cell receptor beta chains below was sequenced from the same sample in a study of control samples from healthy donors and cancer patients (dated by TCRdb to the early 2020s). Library creation used the immunoSEQ multiplex PCR assay. TCRdb's version of the immuneACCESS table is confined to in-frame rearrangements and falls short of the full clone set. An unresolved V gene accounts for under half of the shortfall where checked; the remainder is of unknown origin. Here the sample has 170,000 or so clones; about 94% occur a single time. The ten top clones hold under 8.5% of the sample. The source material was blood. The source of these receptors is a woman aged 40 to 55 in good health.

The chain joins TRBV11-3 to TRBJ1-4, with D perhaps matching TRBD1 (6 bases). The V gene lost 5 bases and the J gene lost 1 base, with 8 bases spanning the gap. CDR1 is SGHNT, CDR2 YENEEA, per germline. This CDR3 has 14 residues. For the CDR3, the DNA is TGTGCCAGCAGCCAAGGGGGAACTAATGAAAAACTGTTTTTT. Amino acid sequence: CASSQGGTNEKLFF.

In the case of this clone: Other DNA sequences in this specimen translate into the identical CDR3. This chain connects TRBV19 to TRBJ1-5, with D maybe TRBD1 (5 bases). This CDR3 is built from 14 residues. V shed 6 bases and J shed 2 bases, with 11 bases lying between them. The germline V gene has CDR1 LNHDA and CDR2 SQIVND (reference sequence). CDR3 residues: CASSFDSGNQPQHF. CDR3 DNA: TGTGCCAGTAGCTTCGACAGTGGCAATCAGCCCCAGCATTTT.

The V gene is TRBV6-5, the J gene TRBJ2-7; the D gene is possibly TRBD2 (5 bases). The V gene lost 6 bases and the J gene lost 0 bases, with 12 bases spanning the gap. The CDR3 covers 14 residues. Per germline, CDR1 MNHEY and CDR2 SVGAGI. CDR3: CASRKSGSSYEQYF. The CDR3 DNA sequence: TGTGCCAGCAGAAAGAGTGGGAGCTCCTACGAGCAGTACTTC.

J is TRBJ1-2 and V is TRBV7-3, with 7 bases fitting TRBD1. Germline V CDR1 and CDR2: SGHTA, FQGTGA. This CDR3 is 13 amino acids long. With 5 bases clipped from V and 11 bases from J, the junction kept 11 bases outside the gene matches. This CDR3 is CASSPRRQGNYTF. In nucleotides, the CDR3 is TGTGCCAGCAGCCCTAGGCGACAGGGAAATTACACCTTC.

This sequence joins TRBV30 and TRBJ1-3, with D possibly TRBD1 on 6 matching bases. Germline V gene sequence: CDR1 GTSNPN, CDR2 SVGIG (reference sequence). The CDR3 has 13 amino acids. V was cut by 3 bases and J by 4 bases, with 10 bases left in between. The CDR3 protein is CAWRGALGNTIYF. CDR3 nucleotides: TGTGCCTGGAGGGGGGCACTCGGAAACACCATATATTTT.

The chain carries TRBV27 and TRBJ1-1, with 8 bases fitting TRBD1. Germline values: CDR1 MNHEY, CDR2 SMNVEV (reference sequence). This CDR3 spans 15 amino acids. The V segment lost 7 bases and the J segment 1 base; nucleotides outside the gene matches: 8. CDR3 protein: CASKSQGARNTEAFF. The CDR3, as DNA: TGTGCCAGCAAATCCCAGGGGGCACGGAACACTGAAGCTTTCTTT.

The chain links TRBV5-6 to TRBJ2-1; D is unresolved. Germline V gives CDR1 SGHDT, CDR2 YYEEEE. V was cut by 3 bases and J by 9 bases, with 10 bases left in between. The CDR3 contains 12 residues. The CDR3 region is CASSSEWGEQFF. Written as DNA, the CDR3 is TGTGCCAGCAGCTCGGAGTGGGGTGAGCAGTTCTTC.

The chain employs TRBV19 and TRBJ1-5; D gene uncertain. The V and J ends lost 5 bases and 2 bases respectively, with 10 bases between them. The CDR3 consists of 14 residues. Germline values: CDR1 LNHDA, CDR2 SQIVND (reference sequence). CDR3 loop: CASSRRRRNQPQHF. The CDR3 coding sequence is TGTGCCAGTAGTCGGCGTCGTCGCAATCAGCCCCAGCATTTT.

The chain joins TRBV3-1 (or the pseudogene TRBV3-2) to TRBJ1-2, with 8 bases identical to TRBD1. The trim removed 2 bases at V and 0 bases at J, leaving 5 bases unmatched. Germline lookup yields CDR1 LGHDT and CDR2 YNNKEL (reference sequence). The CDR3 is made up of 16 amino acids. The CDR3 region is CASSQPWDRTNYGYTF. The CDR3 DNA sequence: TGTGCCAGCAGCCAACCATGGGACAGGACTAACTATGGCTACACCTTC.

The rearrangement links TRBV13 to TRBJ2-7; 9 positions agree with TRBD1. Trimming at V came to 0 bases and at J to 4 bases, leaving 7 bases not matched to a gene. The germline CDR1 and CDR2 sequences are PRHDT and FYEKMQ (reference sequence). The CDR3 length is 16 residues. CDR3 sequence (DNA): TGTGCCAGCAGCTTAGGTGGACAGGGGACGGGGTACGAGCAGTACTTC. Its protein is CASSLGGQGTGYEQYF.

The rearrangement joins TRBV7-2 to TRBJ1-2; TRBD1 agrees at 8 bases. J gave up 2 bases and V 5 bases, and 4 bases lay outside the gene matches. This CDR3 contains 14 residues. Germline V gives CDR1 SGHTA, CDR2 FQGNSA. The CDR3 reads CASSQDRANYGYTF. The CDR3 bases are TGTGCCAGCAGCCAGGACAGGGCCAACTATGGCTACACCTTC.

The gene calls are TRBV6-4 and TRBJ1-5, with no clear D. Trimming took off 5 bases at V and 0 bases at J, with 5 bases between the two ends. The germline CDR1 and CDR2 sequences are MRHNA and SNTAGT. The CDR3 has 13 amino acids. The CDR3 DNA reads as TGTGCCAGCAGTCTAAGTAGCAATCAGCCCCAGCATTTT. Its translation is CASSLSSNQPQHF.

The CDR3 coding sequence is TGTGCCAGTACCGGACAGGGCCTGGAAAAACTGTTTTTT. It translates to CASTGQGLEKLFF. J is TRBJ1-4 and V is TRBV19; 8 bases fit TRBD1. After removal of 7 bases from V and 8 bases from J, the junction contained 6 bases not matched to a gene. The V gene's germline CDR1 is LNHDA and CDR2 SQIVND (reference sequence). This CDR3 is built from 13 residues.

This chain connects TRBV5-4 to TRBJ2-3; 8 bases are shared with TRBD2. V lost 1 base, J lost 1 base, and 2 bases stayed unmatched. This CDR3 has 15 amino acids. CDR1 and CDR2 from the germline V gene are SGHNT and YYREEE (reference sequence). CDR3 bases: TGTGCCAGCAGCTTGATGACTAGCGGCACAGATACGCAGTATTTT. This gives the protein CASSLMTSGTDTQYF.

This chain joins TRBV12-3 or TRBV12-4 and TRBJ1-1; no definite D call. V gave up 6 bases and J gave up 10 bases, with 12 bases separating them. The CDR3 spans 11 residues. CDR3 sequence reads: CASSNGVGAFF. CDR3 bases: TGTGCCAGCAGCAATGGGGTTGGAGCTTTCTTT.

The chain joins TRBV5-6 to TRBJ1-5; D unclear. V lost 1 base to trimming and J lost 3 bases, with 8 bases between them. This CDR3 spans 14 amino acids. The germline CDR1 and CDR2 sequences are SGHDT and YYEEEE. As DNA, the CDR3 is TGTGCCAGCAGCTTGAGAGGCCCCAATCAGCCCCAGCATTTT. This codes for CASSLRGPNQPQHF.

J is TRBJ2-3 and V is TRBV19; perhaps TRBD2 as D (5 bases). The CDR3 sequence is 15 residues long. Trimming cost V 3 bases and J 2 bases, with 12 bases left between them. CDR1 is LNHDA and CDR2 is SQIVND in the germline V gene (reference sequence). CDR3 region: CASSIAGRSTDTQYF. Here the CDR3 DNA reads TGTGCCAGTAGTATTGCGGGTCGTTCCACAGATACGCAGTATTTT.

This chain links TRBV9 with TRBJ1-3; the D is unclear. The CDR3 sequence is 15 residues long. V shed 0 bases and J shed 2 bases, with 9 bases lying between them. Germline V CDR1 and CDR2: SGDLS, YYNGEE. The CDR3 nucleotides read TGTGCCAGCAGCGTAGAAGGAGGGACTGGAAACACCATATATTTT. Translated, it gives CASSVEGGTGNTIYF.

The V call is TRBV7-3, the J call TRBJ1-1; D is undetermined. The CDR3 length is 12 residues. Germline loops: CDR1 SGHTA, CDR2 FQGTGA. The V end was cut by 5 bases, the J end by 5 bases, with 9 bases between. DNA for the CDR3: TGTGCCAGCAGCGGCAGGAGGACTGAAGCTTTCTTT. Translating gives CASSGRRTEAFF.

The chain has TRBV14 and TRBJ2-5, with 13 positions matching TRBD2. V lost 4 bases, J lost 5 bases, and 7 bases stayed unmatched. CDR1 SGHDN and CDR2 FVKESK come from the germline V gene. This CDR3 has 16 amino acids. The CDR3 loop is CASSLGLAGVGETQYF. The CDR3 nucleotides read TGTGCCAGCAGCCTAGGACTAGCGGGAGTAGGTGAGACCCAGTACTTC.

The chain carries TRBV5-4 and TRBJ1-6; TRBD1 is a possible D gene (6 bases). The germline CDR1 and CDR2 sequences are SGHNT and YYREEE (reference sequence). This CDR3 comprises 15 residues. V was trimmed by 3 bases and J by 8 bases, leaving 15 bases between them. DNA of the CDR3: TGTGCCAGCAGCTCAATCCGGGACACGGATTCACCCCTCCACTTT. The encoded protein is CASSSIRDTDSPLHF.

The chain uses TRBV7-3 and TRBJ2-2; 10 positions agree with TRBD1. The CDR3 sequence is 15 residues long. V was clipped by 9 bases and J by 5 bases; unmatched bases: 9. Germline V gives CDR1 SGHTA, CDR2 FQGTGA. Written as DNA, the CDR3 is TGTGCCAGTACTCCCGGGACAGGGGAAACCGGGGAGCTGTTTTTT. Translating it yields CASTPGTGETGELFF.

The genes are TRBV4-1 and TRBJ2-1, with TRBD2 as a possible D gene (5 bases). The CDR3 totals 11 residues. V shed 8 bases and J shed 8 bases, with 10 bases lying between them. CDR1 is MGHRA and CDR2 is YSYEKL in the germline V gene. As DNA, the CDR3 is TGCGCCAGCCGTGGGAGCGATGAGCAGTTCTTC. This gives the protein CASRGSDEQFF.

This chain connects TRBV19 to TRBJ1-5; maybe TRBD1 (5 bases). Deletions cut 7 bases from V and 1 base from J, with 17 bases between. The CDR3 spans 16 residues. The germline V gene encodes CDR1 LNHDA and CDR2 SQIVND (reference sequence). As DNA, the CDR3 is TGTGCCAGTACCCCGCAGGGTTTACGGAGCAATCAGCCCCAGCATTTT. It encodes CASTPQGLRSNQPQHF. Supplemented by reference TRBV19 and TRBJ1-5, the full variable domain reads DGGITQSPKYLFRKEGQNVTLSCEQNLNHDAMYWYRQDPGQGLRLIYYSQIVNDFQKGDIAEGYSVSREKKESFPLTVTSAQKNPTAFYLCASTPQGLRSNQPQHFGDGTRLSIL.